This entry lists 15 T cell receptor beta chains sequenced from one sample in a study of spatial heterogeneity in lung cancer. Study results and caveats: Expanded intratumoral alpha and beta TCR counts tracked tumor mutation counts.

Their cognate antigens are unknown. From the 5' RACE reads, TCRdb called clonotypes with MiXCR, one entry per CDR3 protein. The profile shows 9,000 to 10,000 distinct CDR3 sequences, approximately 15% of them singletons. Sample time point: sample taken at primary tumor resection. The source was lung tumor tissue, collected at surgery. These receptors all come from a male donor with early-stage non-small cell lung cancer.

By its share, this clonotype is medium-sized. The rearrangement uses TRBV12-3 or TRBV12-4 and TRBJ2-1; D unclear. Trimming stripped 2 bases from V and 9 bases from J, with 5 bases between. CDR3 size: 11 residues. The CDR3 DNA reads as TGTGCCAGCAGTTTAAACGTTGAGCAGTTCTTC. Translated, it gives CASSLNVEQFF.

This clonotype was observed at least ten times. The chain carries TRBV27 and TRBJ1-1; 9 positions match TRBD1. After removal of 6 bases from V and 6 bases from J, the junction contained 8 bases not matched to a gene. CDR1 and CDR2 (germline): MNHEY, SMNVEV (reference sequence). The CDR3 has 14 residues. The CDR3 region is CASRGDREFAEAFF. CDR3 DNA sequence: TGTGCCAGCAGGGGGGACAGGGAATTTGCTGAAGCTTTCTTT.

The chain joins TRBV11-3 to TRBJ2-3; 9 bases line up with TRBD2. The trim removed 4 bases at V and 2 bases at J, leaving 10 bases unmatched. CDR1 SGHNT and CDR2 YENEEA come from the germline V gene. CDR3 size: 17 residues. The CDR3 DNA reads TGTGCCAGCAGCTCCCCGTCGACTAGCGGAATCACAGATACGCAGTATTTT. Its translation is CASSSPSTSGITDTQYF.

The J gene is TRBJ2-3, the V gene TRBV15; 12 positions agree with TRBD2. The V gene end was trimmed by 0 bases and the J gene end by 9 bases; junction bases not matched to a gene: 16. CDR1 LNHNV and CDR2 YYDKDF come from the germline V gene (reference sequence). This CDR3 contains 19 residues. The CDR3 sequence is CATSRDTSSSGRALGTQYF. The CDR3 DNA sequence: TGTGCCACCAGCAGAGATACCTCCTCTAGCGGGAGGGCCCTGGGGACGCAGTATTTT.

This clonotype has at least ten counts. The chain is built from TRBV11-3 and TRBJ2-1; D is unclear. V lost 1 base and J 4 bases, leaving 14 bases between the germline ends. Germline V CDR1 and CDR2: SGHNT, YENEEA. The CDR3 sequence is 16 residues long. The chain's CDR3 is CASSLGDDTDYNEQFF. The CDR3 DNA reads as TGTGCCAGCAGCTTAGGTGATGACACGGATTACAATGAGCAGTTCTTC. The variable domain in full, with the rest retrieved from reference TRBV11-3 and TRBJ2-1, is EAGVVQSPRYKIIEKKQPVAFWCNPISGHNTLYWYLQNLGQGPELLIRYENEEAVDDSQLPKDRFSAERLKGVDSTLKIQPAELGDSAVYLCASSLGDDTDYNEQFFGPGTRLTVL.

Many counts were recorded for this clonotype. The chain links TRBV11-3 to TRBJ2-3, with 9 nucleotides matching TRBD2. Germline lookup yields CDR1 SGHNT and CDR2 YENEEA. The CDR3 totals 17 residues. Trimming removed 2 bases from V and 6 bases from J; junction bases left unmatched: 12. CDR3 coding DNA: TGTGCCAGCAGCTTACGCTCTAGCGGGATGGGTATGGATACGCAGTATTTT. As protein: CASSLRSSGMGMDTQYF.

This rearrangement joins TRBV18 to TRBJ1-5; no clear D gene. This CDR3 contains 12 residues. Trimming left V 6 bases short and J 0 bases short, with 3 bases between. The germline gives CDR1 KGHSH, CDR2 LQKENI. DNA for the CDR3: TGTGCCAGCTCTACTAGCAATCAGCCCCAGCATTTT. Translating gives CASSTSNQPQHF.

This clonotype was picked up many times. J is TRBJ2-2 and V is TRBV6-1; D remains ambiguous. The CDR3 is 15 residues long. The V and J ends lost 6 bases and 7 bases respectively, with 18 bases between them. Germline V gene data show CDR1 as MNHNS and CDR2 as SASEGT. The CDR3, as DNA: TGTGCCAGCAGCCTTTCGTGGTCCGGAGACGGGGAGCTGTTTTTT. This codes for CASSLSWSGDGELFF.

This clonotype was picked up many times. The chain has TRBV7-8 and TRBJ2-1; D unclear. The CDR3 consists of 15 residues. Germline loops: CDR1 SGHVS, CDR2 FQNEAQ. V gave up 4 bases and J gave up 2 bases, with 12 bases separating them. The DNA of the CDR3 is TGTGCCAGCAGCTCCCTTGTTAGTCCCTACAATGAGCAGTTCTTC. It is translated as CASSSLVSPYNEQFF.

This clonotype was detected many times. The rearrangement uses TRBV13 and TRBJ2-1, with D unresolved. V was clipped by 4 bases and J by 12 bases, with 13 bases between them. CDR1 PRHDT and CDR2 FYEKMQ come from the germline V gene (reference sequence). The CDR3 loop spans 12 amino acids. The CDR3 protein is CASSSLGVGQFF. CDR3 in DNA: TGTGCCAGCAGCTCCCTAGGTGTGGGGCAGTTCTTC.

This clonotype was counted many times. The chain employs TRBV7-9 and TRBJ2-7; 7 bases match TRBD1. The CDR3 covers 14 residues. Germline V gives CDR1 SEHNR, CDR2 FQNEAQ (reference sequence). V lost 5 bases, J lost 1 base, and 5 bases stayed unmatched. CDR3 bases: TGTGCCAGCAGCATGAGACAGGGTTCCTACGAGCAGTACTTC. Its protein is CASSMRQGSYEQYF.

This sequence joins TRBV5-1 and TRBJ1-1; D gene ambiguous. The CDR3 runs to 11 residues. V was trimmed by 5 bases and J by 5 bases, leaving 7 bases between them. The V gene's germline CDR1 is SGHRS and CDR2 YFSETQ. DNA of the CDR3: TGCGCCAGCAGAGACGGGACTGAAGCTTTCTTT. The encoded protein is CASRDGTEAFF.

This clonotype was counted many times. This rearrangement joins TRBV3-1 to TRBJ2-3; D remains unclear. CDR3 length: 15 residues. Trimming pared 1 base from V and 1 base from J, leaving 9 bases between. Germline V gene data show CDR1 as LGHDT and CDR2 as YNNKEL (reference sequence). The CDR3 nucleotides read TGTGCCAGCAGCCAAGCAGCGATTCGCACAGATACGCAGTATTTT. The encoded protein is CASSQAAIRTDTQYF.

V is TRBV29-1 and J is TRBJ2-2; 10 nucleotides agree with TRBD1. The CDR3 is 15 residues long. Germline V gene sequence: CDR1 SQVTM, CDR2 ANQGSEA. The ends lost 3 bases at V and 6 bases at J; junction bases unmatched: 7. The CDR3 DNA reads TGCAGCGTTGACGTCCTGGGACAGGGGTCCGGGGAGCTGTTTTTT. This gives the protein CSVDVLGQGSGELFF.

The sample holds many counts of this clonotype. The chain couples TRBV28 to TRBJ2-7, with 8 bases identical to TRBD1. V was pared by 0 bases and J by 5 bases, with 3 bases of the junction left unmatched. The CDR3 consists of 14 residues. Germline-derived CDR1 and CDR2 are MDHEN and SYDVKM. The CDR3 sequence: CASSLWQGADEQYF. CDR3 coding DNA: TGTGCCAGCAGTTTATGGCAGGGGGCGGACGAGCAGTACTTC.